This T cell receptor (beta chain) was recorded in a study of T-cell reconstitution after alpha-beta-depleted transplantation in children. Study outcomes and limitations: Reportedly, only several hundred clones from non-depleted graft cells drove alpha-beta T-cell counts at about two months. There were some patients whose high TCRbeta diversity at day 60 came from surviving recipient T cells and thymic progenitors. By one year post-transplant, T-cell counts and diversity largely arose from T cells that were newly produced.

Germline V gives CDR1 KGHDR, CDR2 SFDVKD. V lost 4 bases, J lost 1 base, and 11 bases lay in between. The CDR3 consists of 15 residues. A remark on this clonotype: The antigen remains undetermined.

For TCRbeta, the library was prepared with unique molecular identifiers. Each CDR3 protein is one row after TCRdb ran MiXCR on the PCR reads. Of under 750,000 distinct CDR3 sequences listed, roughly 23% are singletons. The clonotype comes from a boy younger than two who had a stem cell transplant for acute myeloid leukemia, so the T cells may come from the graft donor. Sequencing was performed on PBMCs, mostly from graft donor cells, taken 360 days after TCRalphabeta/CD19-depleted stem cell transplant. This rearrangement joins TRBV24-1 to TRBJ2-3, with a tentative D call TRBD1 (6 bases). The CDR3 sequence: CATSEPGDGTDTQYF. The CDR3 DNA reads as TGTGCCACCAGTGAGCCAGGGGACGGCACAGATACGCAGTATTTT.